This T cell receptor (beta chain) derives from a study of OX40 agonist ivuxolimab in advanced cancers. Overall study: The mean age was around 56 years, ranging from roughly 23 to 90, with over 70% of participants male. Two cutaneous melanoma patients and one hepatocellular carcinoma patient, three in all, had partial responses. Study outcomes and limitations: Researchers report that CD8+ T cells had, on average, more expanded clones than CD4+.

A word on this clone: Its specificity is not known.

Libraries were prepared by immunoSEQ multiplex PCR; TCRdb keeps only in-frame clonotypes and omits some of them. The repertoire holds just under 95,000 clones, with around 86% as singletons. The material sequenced was CD4+ or CD8+ T cells sorted from blood, taken in a trial of the OX40 agonist ivuxolimab. This clonotype was obtained from an adult with an advanced solid tumor such as melanoma, head and neck, liver or kidney cancer.

CDR3 coding DNA: TGTGCTAGTGGGGACGGCGGACAGGGGTTCAATGAGCAGTTCTTC. This gives the protein CASGDGGQGFNEQFF. The chain combines TRBV12-5 with TRBJ2-1, with 9 bases fitting TRBD1. V dropped 6 bases and J dropped 6; count of bases not matched to a gene: 9. The CDR3 is 15 amino acids. The germline gives CDR1 LGHNT, CDR2 FRNRAP.